Below, 12 T cell receptor beta chains from the same sample are listed, as sequenced in a study. One entry per CDR3 protein results from TCRdb running MiXCR on the 5' RACE reads. In the table there are about 5,900 distinct CDR3 sequences, roughly 72% of which are singletons. The sequenced sample consisted of memory CD4+ T cells sorted from a lymph node. Subset: memory CD4+ T cells, CD4+CD45RO+CD25-. These receptors all come from a female donor with breast cancer.

The rearrangement joins TRBV5-1 to TRBJ1-2, with D perhaps matching TRBD1 (5 bases). Germline CDR1 reads SGHRS; CDR2 reads YFSETQ. The CDR3 sequence is 14 residues long. V lost 5 bases and J 7 bases, leaving 18 bases between the germline ends. The CDR3 nucleotides read TGCGCCAGCAGACCCGACAGTTTGATCGGTGGCTACACCTTC. It codes for CASRPDSLIGGYTF.

This clonotype was found once. The CDR3 sequence is CASSSTGGYEKLFF. The CDR3 DNA follows: TGTGCCAGCAGCTCGACAGGGGGCTATGAAAAACTGTTTTTT. The rearrangement links TRBV12-3 or TRBV12-4 to TRBJ1-4; 10 bases agree with TRBD1. Trimming took 6 bases from V and 6 from J; bases not matched to a gene: 4. The CDR3 runs to 14 residues.

The genes are TRBV4-1 and TRBJ1-4; 8 bases agree with TRBD1. The CDR3 has 15 amino acids. J was trimmed by 3 bases and V by 3 bases; bases with no gene match: 3. Germline V CDR1 and CDR2: MGHRA, YSYEKL. In nucleotides, the CDR3 is TGCGCCAGCAGCCAGCTACAGGGGGCTAATGAAAAACTGTTTTTT. It specifies CASSQLQGANEKLFF.

This clonotype was detected only a few times. The rearrangement joins TRBV5-5 to TRBJ2-7; no firm D call. The V end lost 2 bases, the J end lost 2 bases, and 8 bases lay between the germline ends. Germline CDR1 SGHKS, CDR2 YYEKEE (reference sequence). This CDR3 has 13 residues. The chain's CDR3 is CASSLGGTYEQYF. For the CDR3, the DNA is TGTGCCAGCAGCTTAGGCGGAACCTACGAGCAGTACTTC.

The CDR3 DNA reads as TGCGCCAGCAGACCTGGGACTAGCGTCTACAATGAGCAGTTCTTC. Its translation: CASRPGTSVYNEQFF. V gene TRBV5-1 combines with J gene TRBJ2-1, with 10 nucleotides matching TRBD2. V shed 5 bases, J shed 3 bases, and the junction held 5 bases outside the gene matches. CDR1 and CDR2 (germline): SGHRS, YFSETQ. The CDR3 has 15 residues.

In regard to this clonotype: A much larger clone sits a single nucleotide away, making a read error possible. The chain combines TRBV12-3 or TRBV12-4 with TRBJ2-3; D is ambiguous. The CDR3 runs to 15 residues. DNA of the CDR3: TGTGCCAGCGACCTCGAGGTCTTCGGCACAGATACGCGGTATTTT. Translating it yields CASDLEVFGTDTRYF.

This clonotype was counted only a few times. The chain uses TRBV6-5 and TRBJ1-1; 9 bases map to TRBD1. Germline CDR1 MNHEY, CDR2 SVGAGI. CDR3 length equals 12 residues. J gave up 5 bases and V 7 bases, and 2 bases lay outside the gene matches. For the CDR3, the DNA is TGTGCCAGCAACAGGGGGCATACTGAAGCTTTCTTT. Translation gives CASNRGHTEAFF.

The chain combines TRBV5-4 with TRBJ2-7; D may be TRBD1 (5 bases). V lost 2 bases, J lost 2 bases, and 14 bases lay in between. CDR3 length: 15 amino acids. In germline, CDR1 is SGHNT, CDR2 YYREEE (reference sequence). CDR3 sequence (DNA): TGTGCCAGCAGCTTTCGCACAGGCGCAACCTACGAGCAGTACTTC. Protein sequence: CASSFRTGATYEQYF.

The chain combines TRBV7-2 with TRBJ2-5, with 7 bases aligning to TRBD2. Trimming took 4 bases from V and 2 from J; bases not matched to a gene: 1. Germline CDR1 is SGHTA and CDR2 is FQGNSA. This CDR3 spans 13 amino acids. CDR3 DNA sequence: TGTGCCAGCAGCTCTAGCGGACAAGAGACCCAGTACTTC. The encoded protein is CASSSSGQETQYF.

The chain has TRBV12-3 or TRBV12-4 and TRBJ1-1; no clear D gene. V was trimmed by 5 bases and J by 0 bases, leaving 13 bases between them. The CDR3 has 15 residues. CDR3 coding DNA: TGTGCCAGCAGTATACCTGAGCTCATGAACACTGAAGCTTTCTTT. Translation gives CASSIPELMNTEAFF.

The genes are TRBV7-2 and TRBJ2-7, with TRBD1 matching over 11 bases. V was pared by 0 bases and J by 4 bases, with 5 bases of the junction left unmatched. The CDR3 is 16 amino acids. CDR1 and CDR2 (germline): SGHTA, FQGNSA. The CDR3 DNA reads TGTGCCAGCAGCTTAGCGGGGACAGGGGGTTTGTACGAGCAGTACTTC. Its protein is CASSLAGTGGLYEQYF.

The CDR3 sequence is CATQTGGTEAFF. CDR3 sequence (DNA): TGTGCCACCCAAACAGGGGGCACTGAAGCTTTCTTT. This chain links TRBV2 with TRBJ1-1; 8 bases match TRBD1. The length of the CDR3 is 12 residues. The trim removed 10 bases at V and 4 bases at J, leaving 5 bases unmatched. Germline V lookup: CDR1 SNHLY, CDR2 FYNNEI.